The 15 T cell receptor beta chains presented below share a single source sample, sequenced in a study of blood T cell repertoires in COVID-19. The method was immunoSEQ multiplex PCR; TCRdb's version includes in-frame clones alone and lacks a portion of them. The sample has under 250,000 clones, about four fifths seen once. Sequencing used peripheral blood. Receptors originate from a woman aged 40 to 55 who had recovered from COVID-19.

This CDR3 is CASRNYGTSGAGEQFF. The CDR3 DNA reads TGCGCCAGCAGGAATTACGGGACTAGCGGGGCAGGTGAGCAGTTCTTC. V and J are TRBV5-1 and TRBJ2-1; 13 bases fit TRBD2. The CDR3 runs to 16 residues. The V segment lost 5 bases and the J segment 9 bases; nucleotides outside the gene matches: 11. CDR1 is SGHRS and CDR2 is YFSETQ in the germline V gene.

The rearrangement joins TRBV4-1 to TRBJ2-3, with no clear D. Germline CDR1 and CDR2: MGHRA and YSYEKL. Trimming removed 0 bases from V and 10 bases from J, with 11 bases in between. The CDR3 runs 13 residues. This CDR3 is CASSQDRVAAQYF. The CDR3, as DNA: TGCGCCAGCAGCCAAGATAGAGTAGCCGCGCAGTATTTT.

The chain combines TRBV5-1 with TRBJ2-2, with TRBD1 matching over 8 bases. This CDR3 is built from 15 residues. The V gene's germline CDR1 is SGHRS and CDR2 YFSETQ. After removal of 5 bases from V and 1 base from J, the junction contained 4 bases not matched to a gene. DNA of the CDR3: TGCGCCAGCAGACAGGGACAGGAGAACACCGGGGAGCTGTTTTTT. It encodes CASRQGQENTGELFF. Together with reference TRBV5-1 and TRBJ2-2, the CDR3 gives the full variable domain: KAGVTQTPRYLIKTRGQQVTLSCSPISGHRSVSWYQQTPGQGLQFLFEYFSETQRNKGNFPGRFSGRQFSNSRSEMNVSTLELGDSALYLCASRQGQENTGELFFGEGSRLTVL.

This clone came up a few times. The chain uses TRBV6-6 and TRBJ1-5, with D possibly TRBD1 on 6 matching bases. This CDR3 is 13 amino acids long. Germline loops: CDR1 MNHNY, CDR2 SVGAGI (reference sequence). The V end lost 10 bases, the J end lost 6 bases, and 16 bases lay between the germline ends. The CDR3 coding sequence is TGTGCCACCACAGTGGGGGCGGGTCAGCCCCAGCATTTT. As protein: CATTVGAGQPQHF.

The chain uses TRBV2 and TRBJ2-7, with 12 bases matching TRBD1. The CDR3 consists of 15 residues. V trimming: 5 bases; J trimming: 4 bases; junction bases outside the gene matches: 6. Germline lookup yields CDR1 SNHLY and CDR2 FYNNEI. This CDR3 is CASSLGQGALYEQYF. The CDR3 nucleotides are TGTGCCAGCAGTCTGGGACAGGGGGCGCTTTACGAGCAGTACTTC.

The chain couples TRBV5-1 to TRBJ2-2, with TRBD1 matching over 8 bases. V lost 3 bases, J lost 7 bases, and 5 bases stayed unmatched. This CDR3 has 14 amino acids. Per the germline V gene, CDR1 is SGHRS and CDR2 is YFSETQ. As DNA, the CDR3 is TGCGCCAGCAGCTGGGGACAGGTGGTCGGGGAGCTGTTTTTT. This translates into CASSWGQVVGELFF.

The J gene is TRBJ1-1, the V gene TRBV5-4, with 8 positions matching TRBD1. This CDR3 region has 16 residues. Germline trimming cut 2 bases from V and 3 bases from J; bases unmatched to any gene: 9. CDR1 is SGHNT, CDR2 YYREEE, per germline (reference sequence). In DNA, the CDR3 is TGTGCCAGCAGCTTAGGGGCAGGGGGCTTAGACACTGAAGCTTTCTTT. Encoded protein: CASSLGAGGLDTEAFF.

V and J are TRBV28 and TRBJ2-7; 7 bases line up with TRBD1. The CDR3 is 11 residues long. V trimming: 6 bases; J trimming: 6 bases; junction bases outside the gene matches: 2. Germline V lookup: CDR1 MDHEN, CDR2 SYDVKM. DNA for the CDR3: TGTGCCAGCAGAAACAGGGGCGAGCAGTACTTC. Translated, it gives CASRNRGEQYF.

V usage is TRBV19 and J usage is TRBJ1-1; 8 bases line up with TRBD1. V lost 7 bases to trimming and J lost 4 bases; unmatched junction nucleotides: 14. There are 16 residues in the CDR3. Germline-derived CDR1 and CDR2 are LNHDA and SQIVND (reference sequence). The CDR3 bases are TGTGCCAGTAAGGACAGGGTGGGTGGTTTCGGCACTGAAGCTTTCTTT. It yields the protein CASKDRVGGFGTEAFF.

The CDR3 nucleotides read TGTGCCAGCAGCGAGAGCTCCTACGAGCAGTACTTC. The encoded protein is CASSESSYEQYF. The V call is TRBV6-5, the J call TRBJ2-7, with D uncertain. Germline assignment: CDR1 MNHEY and CDR2 SVGAGI. The CDR3 runs to 12 residues. V lost 6 bases and J 0 bases, leaving 6 bases between the germline ends.

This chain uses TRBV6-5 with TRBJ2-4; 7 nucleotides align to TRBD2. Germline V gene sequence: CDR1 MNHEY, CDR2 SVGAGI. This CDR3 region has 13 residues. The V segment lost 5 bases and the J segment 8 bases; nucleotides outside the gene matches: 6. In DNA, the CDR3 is TGTGCCAGCAGTCGGGACTATGCGGACATTCAGTACTTC. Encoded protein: CASSRDYADIQYF.

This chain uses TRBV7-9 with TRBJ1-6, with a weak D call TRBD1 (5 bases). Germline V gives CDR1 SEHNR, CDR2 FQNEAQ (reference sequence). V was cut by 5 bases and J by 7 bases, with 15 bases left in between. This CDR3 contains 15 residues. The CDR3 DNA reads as TGTGCCAGCAGCCGTTTGGCAGGGCAAAATTCACCCCTCCACTTT. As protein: CASSRLAGQNSPLHF.

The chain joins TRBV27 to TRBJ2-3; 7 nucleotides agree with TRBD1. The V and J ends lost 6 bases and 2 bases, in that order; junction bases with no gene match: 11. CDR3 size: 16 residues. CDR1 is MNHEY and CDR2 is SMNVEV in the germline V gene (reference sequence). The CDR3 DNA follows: TGTGCCAGCAGCTTCCTTGACAGGGCCCACACAGATACGCAGTATTTT. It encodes CASSFLDRAHTDTQYF.

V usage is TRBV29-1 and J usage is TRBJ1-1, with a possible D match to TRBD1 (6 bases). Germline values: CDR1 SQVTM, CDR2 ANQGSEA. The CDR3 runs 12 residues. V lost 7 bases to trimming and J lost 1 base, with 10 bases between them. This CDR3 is CSDGTPNTEAFF. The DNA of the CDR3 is TGCAGCGACGGGACACCGAACACTGAAGCTTTCTTT.

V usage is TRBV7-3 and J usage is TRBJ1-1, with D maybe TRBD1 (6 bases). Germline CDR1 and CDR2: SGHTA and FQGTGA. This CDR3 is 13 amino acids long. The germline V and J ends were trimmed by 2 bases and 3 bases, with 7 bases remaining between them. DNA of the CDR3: TGTGCCAGCAGCTTATCAGGGGACACTGAAGCTTTCTTT. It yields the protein CASSLSGDTEAFF.